This record concerns one TCR beta chain sequence. Trimming cost V 8 bases and J 12 bases, with 20 bases left between them. The CDR3 is 14 residues long. Looked up from germline, CDR1 is LNHNV and CDR2 is YYDKDF (reference sequence). This entry belongs to a study of early T cells in non-severe SARS-CoV-2 infection. Each cDNA molecule carried a unique molecular identifier. TCRdb called the 5' RACE reads again in MiXCR, with one record for every CDR3 protein. The data show 80,000 to 95,000 distinct CDR3 sequences, around an eighth seen once. V usage is TRBV15 and J usage is TRBJ1-6, with D maybe TRBD1 (6 bases). What was sequenced was whole blood. The clonotype was recovered from an adult who was a healthcare worker with PCR-confirmed SARS-CoV-2 infection or an uninfected control (not recorded which). The CDR3 DNA follows: TGTGCCACCGGGGGGGGCGGATGGTTGGAACCCCTCCACTTT. Encoded protein: CATGGGGWLEPLHF.